Shown below are 9 T cell receptor beta chains from a single sample sequenced in a study of vaccination effects on CD4 cells after COVID-19. Before any sequencing was done, the ViraFEST assay used viral peptide pools to expand antigen-specific CD4+ T cells. CD4+ T cells were isolated after around 10 days of culture. Testing of the vaccine recipients showed negative nucleocapsid antibodies and no prior SARS-CoV-2 infection. Their cognate antigens are unknown. Clones were sequenced by immunoSEQ multiplex PCR, and TCRdb holds only the in-frame ones, with some missing. The top ten clones hold around 5.5% of a sample with some 52,000 clones, roughly three quarters of them seen once. Source: CD4+ T cells from PBMCs cultured with HCoV-OC43 spike peptides, taken before COVID-19 vaccination. Noted subset: HCoV-OC43 spike overlapping peptide pool stimulation. These TCRs come from a human donor who received a COVID-19 vaccine.

This clone appeared once. The rearrangement joins TRBV6-2 or TRBV6-3 to TRBJ1-2; no reliable D call. V was trimmed by 0 bases and J by 0 bases, leaving 14 bases between them. Germline CDR1 MNHEY, CDR2 SVGEGT. The CDR3 contains 17 residues. The CDR3, as DNA: TGTGCCAGCAGTTACTCGAAACGGCAGAGAGCTAACTATGGCTACACCTTC. Residues: CASSYSKRQRANYGYTF.

The chain recombines TRBV5-4 with TRBJ1-4; the match to TRBD1 covers 10 bases. With V trimmed by 5 bases and J by 5 bases, 6 bases remained unmatched. The CDR3 spans 15 residues. Germline-derived CDR1 and CDR2 are SGHNT and YYREEE (reference sequence). In nucleotides, the CDR3 is TGTGCCAGCAGTTTCCCGGGACAGGGGAATGAAAAACTGTTTTTT. This sequence encodes CASSFPGQGNEKLFF. Drawing the rest from reference TRBV5-4 and TRBJ1-4, the complete variable domain is ETGVTQSPTHLIKTRGQQVTLRCSSQSGHNTVSWYQQALGQGPQFIFQYYREEENGRGNFPPRFSGLQFPNYSSELNVNALELDDSALYLCASSFPGQGNEKLFFGSGTQLSVL.

The chain links TRBV28 to TRBJ2-5; D ambiguous. The CDR3 contains 13 residues. CDR1 and CDR2 (germline): MDHEN, SYDVKM. Trimming shortened V by 0 bases and J by 1 base, and 3 bases separated the two germline ends. The CDR3 loop is CASSLWAQETQYF. CDR3 DNA: TGTGCCAGCAGTTTATGGGCCCAAGAGACCCAGTACTTC.

V usage is TRBV5-1 and J usage is TRBJ2-5; possibly TRBD1 for D (5 bases). This CDR3 region has 15 residues. Between the trimmed V and J ends, which lost 0 bases and 2 bases, there was a span of 11 bases. Germline V gene sequence: CDR1 SGHRS, CDR2 YFSETQ. CDR3 coding DNA: TGCGCCAGCAGCTTGGCCACAGGTAGTCAAGAGACCCAGTACTTC. Protein sequence: CASSLATGSQETQYF.

The CDR3 loop is CASSQAWTDRNYGYTF. The CDR3 coding sequence is TGCGCCAGCAGCCAGGCCTGGACAGACAGGAACTATGGCTACACCTTC. V gene TRBV4-1 combines with J gene TRBJ1-2, with a weak D call TRBD1 (6 bases). CDR1 and CDR2 (germline): MGHRA, YSYEKL. The CDR3 loop spans 16 amino acids. Between the trimmed V and J ends, which lost 3 bases and 2 bases, there was a span of 16 bases.

The chain carries TRBV21-1 and TRBJ2-5; TRBD1 is taken as the D call from the table, unchecked against the DNA. TRBV21-1 is flagged as a pseudogene. This CDR3 is built from 16 residues. CDR3 region: CASSLSPRTNQETQYF. The DNA for the CDR3 is TGTGCCAGCAGCTTATCCCCGCGGACAAACCAAGAGACCCAGTACTTC.

There are a few counts of this clone. This CDR3 reads CASSLQQGARELFF. The CDR3 DNA is TGTGCCAGCAGCTTACAACAGGGGGCCAGGGAGCTGTTTTTT. The chain links TRBV7-2 to TRBJ2-2, with 9 nucleotides matching TRBD1. Unmatched junction bases numbered 4, after V lost 2 bases and J lost 9 bases. Germline V gene data show CDR1 as SGHTA and CDR2 as FQGNSA. The CDR3 spans 14 residues.

The rearrangement links TRBV5-1 to TRBJ2-2; D is ambiguous. The V and J ends lost 1 base and 0 bases respectively, with 4 bases between them. The CDR3 is 14 amino acids. Germline CDR1 and CDR2: SGHRS and YFSETQ. The CDR3, as DNA: TGCGCCAGCAGCTTGCTTCCGAACACCGGGGAGCTGTTTTTT. This codes for CASSLLPNTGELFF.

The chain links TRBV6-5 to TRBJ2-1; a possible D gene is TRBD1 (5 bases). This CDR3 comprises 12 residues. In germline, CDR1 is MNHEY, CDR2 SVGAGI. With 6 bases removed from V and 12 bases from J, the gap between germline ends came to 15 bases. The CDR3 loop reads CASRKDSARQFF. In DNA form, the CDR3 reads TGTGCCAGCAGAAAAGACAGTGCGAGGCAGTTCTTC.